This passage covers 30 T cell receptor beta chains from one sample sequenced in a study of blood T cell repertoires in COVID-19. Clones were sequenced by immunoSEQ multiplex PCR, and TCRdb holds only the in-frame ones, with some missing. The sample has fewer than 650,000 clones, 85% to 90% seen once; the top ten hold roughly 7.3%. The sample consisted of peripheral blood. These receptor sequences come from a woman in her 50s with COVID-19, enrolled during active disease.

The V and J genes are TRBV28 and TRBJ2-5; weak D call: TRBD1 (6 bases). Between the trimmed V and J ends, which lost 3 bases and 4 bases, there was a span of 18 bases. The CDR3 runs 16 residues. The germline V gene encodes CDR1 MDHEN and CDR2 SYDVKM. The chain's CDR3 is CASSFRTGRMGETQYF. The CDR3 DNA reads TGTGCCAGCAGTTTCAGAACAGGGCGGATGGGAGAGACCCAGTACTTC. Using reference TRBV28 and TRBJ2-5 for the parts outside the CDR3, the full variable domain is DVKVTQSSRYLVKRTGEKVFLECVQDMDHENMFWYRQDPGLGLRLIYFSYDVKMKEKGDIPEGYSVSREKKERFSLILESASTNQTSMYLCASSFRTGRMGETQYFGPGTRLLVL.

The CDR3 loop is CASSISAGEKLFF. The CDR3 nucleotides are TGCGCCAGCAGCATCTCGGCGGGTGAAAAACTGTTTTTT. The chain uses TRBV5-1 and TRBJ1-4, with unresolved D. Germline-derived CDR1 and CDR2 are SGHRS and YFSETQ. The V and J ends lost 4 bases and 7 bases respectively, with 11 bases between them. The CDR3 consists of 13 residues.

The chain links TRBV18 to TRBJ2-6, with D tentatively TRBD1 (5 bases). Germline loops: CDR1 KGHSH, CDR2 LQKENI. This CDR3 contains 18 residues. Trimming stripped 3 bases from V and 0 bases from J, with 15 bases between. For the CDR3, the DNA is TGTGCCAGCTCACCGATGGACAACTCCAACTCTGGGGCCAACGTCCTGACTTTC. Its translation is CASSPMDNSNSGANVLTF.

The V call is TRBV14, the J call TRBJ1-3; D is uncertain. Germline loops: CDR1 SGHDN, CDR2 FVKESK. The CDR3 has 15 residues. Trimming pared 0 bases from V and 7 bases from J, leaving 13 bases between. CDR3 in DNA: TGTGCCAGCAGCCAAGAACCCAACGGAGGGAACACCATATATTTT. It specifies CASSQEPNGGNTIYF.

V is TRBV19 and J is TRBJ2-3; 7 nucleotides match TRBD2. The V gene end was trimmed by 6 bases and the J gene end by 2 bases; junction bases not matched to a gene: 14. Germline V gene lookup returns CDR1 LNHDA and CDR2 SQIVND (reference sequence). There are 17 residues in the CDR3. The CDR3 nucleotides are TGTGCCAGTAGGGACTGGGGACTAAGCGAGAACACAGATACGCAGTATTTT. It yields the protein CASRDWGLSENTDTQYF. Full variable domain (missing parts from reference TRBV19 and TRBJ2-3): DGGITQSPKYLFRKEGQNVTLSCEQNLNHDAMYWYRQDPGQGLRLIYYSQIVNDFQKGDIAEGYSVSREKKESFPLTVTSAQKNPTAFYLCASRDWGLSENTDTQYFGPGTRLTVL.

V gene TRBV6-5 combines with J gene TRBJ1-2; D is ambiguous. Germline V CDR1 and CDR2: MNHEY, SVGAGI. Trimming cost V 7 bases and J 5 bases, with 20 bases left between them. The CDR3 contains 15 residues. The CDR3 protein is CASTRGGVFSYGYTF. The CDR3 DNA follows: TGTGCCAGCACCCGCGGCGGGGTCTTTTCTTATGGCTACACCTTC.

This clone has just one count. The rearrangement uses TRBV24-1 and TRBJ1-2, with TRBD1 identical over 7 bases. With V trimmed by 3 bases and J by 8 bases, 5 bases remained unmatched. This CDR3 has 13 amino acids. Looked up from germline, CDR1 is KGHDR and CDR2 is SFDVKD. CDR3: CATSDPTGAGYTF. In nucleotides, the CDR3 is TGTGCCACCAGTGATCCTACAGGGGCGGGCTACACCTTC.

V and J are TRBV4-1 and TRBJ1-2, with a weak D call TRBD1 (6 bases). The germline gives CDR1 MGHRA, CDR2 YSYEKL. This CDR3 spans 14 amino acids. V was pared by 3 bases and J by 8 bases, with 16 bases between. CDR3 nucleotide sequence: TGCGCCAGCAGCCACCTGGGGGCAGGGGAGGGCTACACCTTC. Encoded protein: CASSHLGAGEGYTF.

The table lists this clone with a count of one. The J gene is TRBJ1-1, the V gene TRBV29-1, with D perhaps TRBD1 (5 bases). This CDR3 is built from 12 residues. Looked up from germline, CDR1 is SQVTM and CDR2 is ANQGSEA. Trimming took off 4 bases at V and 3 bases at J, with 9 bases between the two ends. The CDR3 DNA reads TGCAGCGTTGTCGACAGTTACACTGAAGCTTTCTTT. This codes for CSVVDSYTEAFF.

The chain employs TRBV6-5 and TRBJ1-1; no reliable D call. Germline V gives CDR1 MNHEY, CDR2 SVGAGI. Deletions cut 5 bases from V and 5 bases from J, with 18 bases between. The CDR3 is 15 residues long. CDR3: CASSRLDPPRTEAFF. The CDR3 nucleotides read TGTGCCAGCAGTCGTCTCGACCCCCCGAGGACTGAAGCTTTCTTT.

This clone was counted once. The J gene is TRBJ1-2, the V gene TRBV13; a weak D match, TRBD1 (6 bases). In germline, CDR1 is PRHDT, CDR2 FYEKMQ (reference sequence). This CDR3 has 15 residues. With 5 bases removed from V and 7 bases from J, the gap between germline ends came to 20 bases. CDR3 protein: CASSIPLGAGGGYTF. DNA of the CDR3: TGTGCCAGCAGCATACCGCTGGGGGCCGGAGGTGGCTACACCTTC.

The chain uses TRBV25-1 and TRBJ1-2; TRBD1 matches at 10 bases. Trimming removed 6 bases from V and 6 bases from J; junction bases left unmatched: 4. CDR3 length: 13 amino acids. Germline CDR1 is MGHDK and CDR2 is SYGVNS. This CDR3 reads CASRGTGEDGYTF. The CDR3 DNA reads TGTGCCAGCAGGGGGACAGGGGAAGATGGCTACACCTTC.

This clone has just a few counts. This chain links TRBV3-1 (or the pseudogene TRBV3-2) with TRBJ1-1; 7 nucleotides align to TRBD1. CDR1 and CDR2 (germline): LGHDT, YNNKEL (reference sequence). The junction had 0 bases not matched to a gene; V was cut back by 5 bases and J by 3 bases. The CDR3 is 12 amino acids. In DNA, the CDR3 is TGTGCCAGCAGCGGGACAGACACTGAAGCTTTCTTT. It specifies CASSGTDTEAFF.

The chain recombines TRBV27 with TRBJ1-2; TRBD1 might be the D (6 bases). CDR3 length equals 14 residues. V was cut by 8 bases and J by 4 bases, with 17 bases left in between. The germline gives CDR1 MNHEY, CDR2 SMNVEV (reference sequence). This CDR3 is CASGMGRTAYGYTF. CDR3 DNA sequence: TGTGCCAGCGGGATGGGGCGGACAGCCTATGGCTACACCTTC.

The V call is TRBV7-9, the J call TRBJ2-7, with 9 positions matching TRBD1. V lost 5 bases and J lost 2; bases outside the gene matches: 4. This CDR3 is built from 14 residues. Germline CDR1 and CDR2: SEHNR and FQNEAQ (reference sequence). The CDR3 protein is CASSRTGVAYEQYF. CDR3 nucleotide sequence: TGTGCCAGCAGCCGGACAGGGGTGGCCTACGAGCAGTACTTC. Looking up the rest from reference TRBV7-9 and TRBJ2-7 gives the full variable domain: DTGVSQNPRHKITKRGQNVTFRCDPISEHNRLYWYRQTLGQGPEFLTYFQNEAQLEKSRLLSDRFSAERPKGSFSTLEIQRTEQGDSAMYLCASSRTGVAYEQYFGPGTRLTVT.

The chain links TRBV27 to TRBJ1-1; 8 nucleotides line up with TRBD1. Germline-derived CDR1 and CDR2 are MNHEY and SMNVEV (reference sequence). The CDR3 has 15 residues. V was pared by 8 bases and J by 5 bases, with 13 bases of the junction left unmatched. The CDR3 loop is CASRPGQVRGTEAFF. CDR3 coding DNA: TGTGCCAGCCGTCCGGGACAGGTCAGGGGAACTGAAGCTTTCTTT.

The rearrangement joins TRBV30 to TRBJ1-6; the D is unclear. Trimming took off 0 bases at V and 9 bases at J, with 15 bases between the two ends. Germline V gene sequence: CDR1 GTSNPN, CDR2 SVGIG (reference sequence). The CDR3 spans 15 residues. In DNA form, the CDR3 reads TGTGCCTGGAGTGTATCCGTAAGAGGCCTTTCACCCCTCCACTTT. Protein product: CAWSVSVRGLSPLHF.

This clone showed up just once. V gene TRBV15 combines with J gene TRBJ2-3, with D possibly matching TRBD2 (7 bases). The germline gives CDR1 LNHNV, CDR2 YYDKDF (reference sequence). The CDR3 is 19 amino acids. V was trimmed by 1 base and J by 5 bases, leaving 25 bases between them. The CDR3 sequence: CATSRVRGARLGSIDTQYF. The CDR3 coding sequence is TGTGCCACCAGCAGAGTTCGGGGGGCGCGTTTGGGTTCGATAGATACGCAGTATTTT.

This chain links TRBV5-5 with TRBJ2-3; TRBD1 matches 8 bases. After removal of 3 bases from V and 3 bases from J, the junction contained 9 bases not matched to a gene. The CDR3 consists of 16 residues. Germline CDR1 reads SGHKS; CDR2 reads YYEKEE (reference sequence). This CDR3 reads CASSYIRGLRTDTQYF. DNA for the CDR3: TGTGCCAGCAGCTATATCAGGGGGCTACGGACAGATACGCAGTATTTT.

V usage is TRBV10-3 and J usage is TRBJ1-6; the D is unclear. V was clipped by 0 bases and J by 7 bases, with 7 bases between them. CDR3 length equals 14 residues. Germline V gene lookup returns CDR1 ENHRY and CDR2 SYGVKD. CDR3 DNA sequence: TGTGCCATCAGTGAGTCTCTCAGGAATTCACCCCTCCACTTT. Protein product: CAISESLRNSPLHF.

The CDR3: CSVGTAKNTEAFF. The CDR3 nucleotides are TGCAGCGTCGGGACAGCGAAGAACACTGAAGCTTTCTTT. V usage is TRBV29-1 and J usage is TRBJ1-1, with 7 bases aligning to TRBD1. The CDR3 contains 13 residues. Germline loops: CDR1 SQVTM, CDR2 ANQGSEA. The trim removed 6 bases at V and 1 base at J, leaving 5 bases unmatched.

The V and J genes are TRBV7-2 and TRBJ1-2; TRBD1 matches 12 bases. This CDR3 has 13 amino acids. Germline V gene lookup returns CDR1 SGHTA and CDR2 FQGNSA. V shed 5 bases, J shed 9 bases, and the junction held 4 bases outside the gene matches. CDR3 in DNA: TGTGCCAGCAGCCCGGGACAGGGGGCAAGCTACACCTTC. Encoded protein: CASSPGQGASYTF.

This rearrangement joins TRBV2 to TRBJ1-1, with unresolved D. This CDR3 spans 15 amino acids. Trimming shortened V by 7 bases and J by 0 bases, and 15 bases separated the two germline ends. Germline lookup yields CDR1 SNHLY and CDR2 FYNNEI. The CDR3 bases are TGTGCCAGCACCCCGCCCGAGGCCATGAACACTGAAGCTTTCTTT. It yields the protein CASTPPEAMNTEAFF.

The chain links TRBV5-8 to TRBJ1-1; no definite D call. V lost 3 bases and J lost 7, with 13 bases in between. In germline, CDR1 is SGHTS, CDR2 YDEGEE. This CDR3 spans 13 amino acids. CDR3 residues: CASSSLLPGEAFF. The CDR3 coding sequence is TGTGCCAGCAGCTCGTTACTCCCGGGTGAAGCTTTCTTT.

This rearrangement joins TRBV5-1 to TRBJ2-7; D remains unclear. Trimming left V 0 bases short and J 6 bases short, with 7 bases between. The CDR3 covers 12 residues. Looked up from germline, CDR1 is SGHRS and CDR2 is YFSETQ. CDR3 nucleotide sequence: TGCGCCAGCAGCTTGGAGTTCGGCGAGCAGTACTTC. It specifies CASSLEFGEQYF.

This chain uses TRBV4-2 with TRBJ1-5; no clear D gene. CDR1 LGHNA and CDR2 YNFKEQ come from the germline V gene. The V end lost 0 bases, the J end lost 7 bases, and 7 bases lay between the germline ends. The CDR3 is 13 residues long. The CDR3 DNA reads TGTGCCAGCAGCCAAGATAGAGGACAGCCCCAGCATTTT. It specifies CASSQDRGQPQHF.

The chain carries TRBV6-5 and TRBJ1-2; 7 nucleotides line up with TRBD1. V gave up 6 bases and J gave up 0 bases; unmatched junction bases: 4. There are 14 residues in the CDR3. CDR1 and CDR2 from the germline V gene are MNHEY and SVGAGI. The DNA for the CDR3 is TGTGCCAGCAGGGTGACAGGGACTAACTATGGCTACACCTTC. Its protein is CASRVTGTNYGYTF.

Concerning this clone: This CDR3 is also generated by other DNA sequences in the sample. The chain carries TRBV9 and TRBJ2-1, with 10 bases matching TRBD2. The CDR3 extends over 15 amino acids. The V and J ends lost 3 bases and 4 bases, in that order; junction bases with no gene match: 4. The germline V gene has CDR1 SGDLS and CDR2 YYNGEE. The CDR3 loop is CASSASGGPYNEQFF. CDR3 nucleotide sequence: TGTGCCAGCAGCGCTAGCGGGGGACCATACAATGAGCAGTTCTTC.

In DNA form, the CDR3 reads TGTGCCAGCAGTACATGGACAGGAGACAATGAGCAGTTCTTC. This codes for CASSTWTGDNEQFF. The rearrangement links TRBV6-5 to TRBJ2-1, with 7 bases matching TRBD1. Germline V lookup: CDR1 MNHEY, CDR2 SVGAGI. The trim removed 5 bases at V and 5 bases at J, leaving 6 bases unmatched. This CDR3 region has 14 residues.

The rearrangement links TRBV10-1 to TRBJ1-3; 8 nucleotides agree with TRBD1. The CDR3 is 18 residues long. With 2 bases clipped from V and 4 bases from J, the junction kept 13 bases outside the gene matches. Germline loops: CDR1 WNHNN, CDR2 SYGVQD (reference sequence). The CDR3 DNA follows: TGCGCCAGCAGTGAGGTTTGCGCGACAGGGGTGTGGGGAAACACCATATATTTT. It translates to CASSEVCATGVWGNTIYF.